Below, 16 T cell receptor beta chains from the same sample are listed, as sequenced in a study of cytomegalovirus exposure and HLA in healthy donors. Use of 60 Vbeta and 13 Jbeta primers characterized the PCR. The data were produced by immunoSEQ multiplex PCR, yet TCRdb's version contains in-frame clones alone and is incomplete. Here the sample spans 150,000 to 200,000 clones, around four fifths being singletons. The sequenced material came from PBMCs. Every receptor here comes from a female donor in good health and CMV-seronegative.

The genes are TRBV6-5 and TRBJ2-3, with D possibly matching TRBD2 (5 bases). Germline-derived CDR1 and CDR2 are MNHEY and SVGAGI. V lost 2 bases to trimming and J lost 4 bases, with 10 bases between them. This CDR3 region has 14 residues. CDR3 nucleotides: TGTGCCAGCAGTTACAGACTAAACGCAGATACGCAGTATTTT. Amino acids: CASSYRLNADTQYF.

V and J are TRBV2 and TRBJ2-1, with 10 bases fitting TRBD2. This CDR3 region has 16 residues. CDR1 and CDR2 (germline): SNHLY, FYNNEI. Trimming removed 7 bases from V and 5 bases from J; junction bases left unmatched: 11. The CDR3 sequence is CASNMLTSGVDNEQFF. The CDR3 DNA sequence: TGTGCCAGCAATATGCTAACTAGCGGGGTAGACAATGAGCAGTTCTTC.

This rearrangement joins TRBV30 to TRBJ2-7; 7 bases align to TRBD2. Germline V gene data show CDR1 as GTSNPN and CDR2 as SVGIG (reference sequence). The CDR3 has 12 amino acids. Germline trimming cut 1 base from V and 6 bases from J; bases unmatched to any gene: 3. This chain's CDR3 is CAWSGEGFEQYF. For the CDR3, the DNA is TGTGCCTGGAGTGGGGAGGGCTTCGAGCAGTACTTC.

This clone was counted only a few times. The J gene is TRBJ1-4, the V gene TRBV7-8; D not certain. CDR1 is SGHVS, CDR2 FQNEAQ, per germline. Between the trimmed V and J ends, which lost 3 bases and 7 bases, there was a span of 9 bases. This CDR3 is 13 amino acids long. The CDR3 sequence is CASSFRVGEKLFF. CDR3 nucleotide sequence: TGTGCCAGCAGCTTTCGGGTCGGTGAAAAACTGTTTTTT.

V and J are TRBV29-1 and TRBJ2-5; 7 bases map to TRBD2. The CDR3 consists of 13 residues. The V segment lost 0 bases and the J segment 5 bases; nucleotides outside the gene matches: 3. In germline, CDR1 is SQVTM, CDR2 ANQGSEA. The CDR3 bases are TGCAGCGTTGAAGAACTAGCGTATGAGACCCAGTACTTC. Protein: CSVEELAYETQYF.

V gene TRBV5-1 combines with J gene TRBJ2-5; 11 bases line up with TRBD2. Germline V gene data show CDR1 as SGHRS and CDR2 as YFSETQ. The CDR3 runs to 15 residues. J gave up 9 bases and V 0 bases, and 7 bases lay outside the gene matches. CDR3 nucleotides: TGCGCCAGCAGCTTGGATAGCGGGAGGGATGAGGCCCAGTACTTC. Translated, it gives CASSLDSGRDEAQYF.

The chain couples TRBV28 to TRBJ2-2; possibly TRBD2 for D (6 bases). The CDR3 contains 17 residues. The germline gives CDR1 MDHEN, CDR2 SYDVKM. The V end lost 6 bases, the J end lost 3 bases, and 20 bases lay between the germline ends. The CDR3 sequence: CASRESRGDGHTGELFF. The CDR3, as DNA: TGTGCCAGCAGGGAATCTCGCGGGGACGGGCACACCGGGGAGCTGTTTTTT. Full variable domain (rest looked up from reference TRBV28 and TRBJ2-2): DVKVTQSSRYLVKRTGEKVFLECVQDMDHENMFWYRQDPGLGLRLIYFSYDVKMKEKGDIPEGYSVSREKKERFSLILESASTNQTSMYLCASRESRGDGHTGELFFGEGSRLTVL.

This clone was found once. The rearrangement joins TRBV7-3 to TRBJ2-7; a weak D match, TRBD2 (7 bases). The CDR3 is 14 amino acids. Germline CDR1 and CDR2: SGHTA and FQGTGA. Trimming took 0 bases from V and 7 from J, leaving 13 bases between them. CDR3 sequence: CASSLTGGAGEQYF. The CDR3 DNA follows: TGTGCCAGCAGCTTAACAGGGGGGGCGGGGGAGCAGTACTTC.

This chain connects TRBV28 to TRBJ1-2; D gene ambiguous. The CDR3 runs to 14 residues. Trimming took 7 bases from V and 4 from J, leaving 16 bases between them. Looked up from germline, CDR1 is MDHEN and CDR2 is SYDVKM. CDR3: CASTSPASGYGYTF. The CDR3 coding sequence is TGTGCCAGCACTTCCCCAGCCTCGGGCTATGGCTACACCTTC.

The chain combines TRBV30 with TRBJ1-1; D not resolved. Germline values: CDR1 GTSNPN, CDR2 SVGIG (reference sequence). CDR3 length: 15 amino acids. The ends were cut back, 0 bases at V and 2 bases at J, with 13 bases in the middle. CDR3 sequence reads: CAWSVLGQANTEAFF. The CDR3 DNA is TGTGCCTGGAGTGTATTGGGTCAGGCTAACACTGAAGCTTTCTTT.

The chain links TRBV15 to TRBJ2-2, with 8 nucleotides matching TRBD2. The CDR3 length is 15 residues. Germline V gene sequence: CDR1 LNHNV, CDR2 YYDKDF (reference sequence). J gave up 6 bases and V 11 bases, and 14 bases lay outside the gene matches. The CDR3 loop is CAVGAGAILAGELFF. The CDR3 coding sequence is TGTGCCGTCGGAGCGGGAGCGATCTTAGCCGGGGAGCTGTTTTTT.

This clone has just a few counts. The rearrangement links TRBV5-4 to TRBJ1-2, with 8 bases identical to TRBD1. The CDR3 runs to 14 residues. CDR1 SGHNT and CDR2 YYREEE come from the germline V gene (reference sequence). Trimming cost V 4 bases and J 2 bases; bases outside gene matches: 4. CDR3 sequence (DNA): TGTGCCAGCAGCCCGGGACAGGAAAACTATGGCTACACCTTC. Residues: CASSPGQENYGYTF. Based on the CDR3 plus reference TRBV5-4 and TRBJ1-2, the full variable domain is ETGVTQSPTHLIKTRGQQVTLRCSSQSGHNTVSWYQQALGQGPQFIFQYYREEENGRGNFPPRFSGLQFPNYSSELNVNALELDDSALYLCASSPGQENYGYTFGSGTRLTVV.

V and J are TRBV4-3 and TRBJ2-3; TRBD2 aligns across 16 bases. The germline gives CDR1 LGHNA, CDR2 YSLEER. With V trimmed by 1 base and J by 2 bases, 12 bases remained unmatched. This CDR3 is 21 amino acids long. CDR3 DNA sequence: TGCGCCAGCAGCCAAGTCGCCGGGACTAGCGGGGGGGCAGGGTCCACAGATACGCAGTATTTT. This encodes CASSQVAGTSGGAGSTDTQYF.

The V and J genes are TRBV6-5 and TRBJ2-7; 11 nucleotides align to TRBD1. From germline, CDR1 is MNHEY and CDR2 SVGAGI. The CDR3 is 16 amino acids. V shed 0 bases and J 4 bases; nucleotides not matched to a gene: 5. The CDR3 nucleotides read TGTGCCAGCAGTTACTCGATCGGGACAGGGGGTTACGAGCAGTACTTC. It codes for CASSYSIGTGGYEQYF.

The chain joins TRBV7-2 to TRBJ2-1, with D possibly being TRBD2 (6 bases). This CDR3 is 15 amino acids long. Germline CDR1 reads SGHTA; CDR2 reads FQGNSA. V lost 3 bases and J 8 bases, leaving 17 bases between the germline ends. CDR3: CASSLTSLGWYEQFF. For the CDR3, the DNA is TGTGCCAGCAGCTTGACTAGTTTGGGGTGGTATGAGCAGTTCTTC.

The J gene is TRBJ1-2, the V gene TRBV19, with 9 positions matching TRBD1. Germline CDR1 is LNHDA and CDR2 is SQIVND (reference sequence). This CDR3 contains 14 residues. Losses at the gene ends were 11 bases for V and 3 bases for J; bases not matched to a gene: 10. CDR3 loop: CAGNPGQGDYGYTF. The DNA for the CDR3 is TGTGCCGGTAATCCGGGACAGGGTGACTATGGCTACACCTTC.